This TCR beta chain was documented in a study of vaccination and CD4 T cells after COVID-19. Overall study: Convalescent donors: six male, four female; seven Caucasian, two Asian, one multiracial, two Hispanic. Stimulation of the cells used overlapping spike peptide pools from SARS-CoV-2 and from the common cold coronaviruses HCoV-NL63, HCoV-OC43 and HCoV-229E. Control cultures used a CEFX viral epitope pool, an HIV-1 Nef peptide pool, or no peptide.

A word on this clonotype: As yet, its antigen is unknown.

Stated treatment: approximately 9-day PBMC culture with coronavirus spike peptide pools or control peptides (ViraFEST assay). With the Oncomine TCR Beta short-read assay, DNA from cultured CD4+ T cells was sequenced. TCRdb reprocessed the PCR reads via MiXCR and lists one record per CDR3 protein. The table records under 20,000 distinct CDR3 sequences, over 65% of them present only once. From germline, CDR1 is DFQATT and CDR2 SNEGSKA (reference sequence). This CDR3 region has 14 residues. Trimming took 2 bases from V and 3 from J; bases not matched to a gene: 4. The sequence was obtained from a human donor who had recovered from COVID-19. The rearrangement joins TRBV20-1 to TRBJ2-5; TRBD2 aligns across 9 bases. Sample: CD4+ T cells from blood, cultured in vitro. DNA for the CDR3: TGCAGTGCTAGATCCCGACTAGCGGAAGAGACCCAGTACTTC. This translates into CSARSRLAEETQYF.